This T cell receptor beta chain was recovered during a study of brain T cells in children with intractable seizures. Specified time point: blood from clinic visit 5 months post-surgery; TSC patient then seizure free. Only cases whose brain tissue showed the highest T cell transcript signatures were sequenced. Clones were sequenced by immunoSEQ multiplex PCR, and TCRdb holds only the in-frame ones, with some missing. The profile shows about 340,000 clones, 85% to 95% of them singletons. The CDR3 consists of 15 residues. The V gene end was trimmed by 5 bases and the J gene end by 4 bases; junction bases not matched to a gene: 7. Germline V CDR1 and CDR2: ENHRY, SYGVKD.

This chain links TRBV10-3 with TRBJ2-5; 10 bases match TRBD2. This TCR was recovered from a boy less than two years old with tuberous sclerosis and intractable seizures. Material: peripheral blood, obtained 4 to 5 months after surgery. This CDR3 is CAISPSGGAAETQYF. CDR3 DNA: TGTGCCATCAGTCCCAGCGGGGGGGCCGCAGAGACCCAGTACTTC.